A single sample gave rise to the 20 T cell receptor beta chains below, sequenced in a study of cytotoxic CD8 clonotypes in ibrutinib-treated CLL. Assay: immunoSEQ multiplex PCR; the TCRdb copy retains only in-frame clones and omits some. The sample contains more than 35,000 clones, over 70% of which appear only once. The source material was PBMCs, sampled at disease progression, from a patient treated with ibrutinib. The receptors shown here come from a human donor with chronic lymphocytic leukemia.

The CDR3 reads CASSYARRALHF. CDR3 nucleotides: TGTGCCAGCAGTTACGCCCGGCGGGCCCTCCACTTT. The gene calls are TRBV6-5 and TRBJ1-6; D unclear. V dropped 2 bases and J dropped 14 bases, with 10 bases sitting between them. The CDR3 is 12 amino acids. CDR1 and CDR2 (germline): MNHEY, SVGAGI.

The chain couples TRBV28 to TRBJ2-2; D possibly matches TRBD1 or TRBD2 (6 bases each). Germline CDR1 and CDR2: MDHEN and SYDVKM. The CDR3 contains 15 residues. Trimming removed 9 bases at V and 6 bases at J, with 20 bases between. The CDR3 region is CASKIGGNRPGELFF. DNA of the CDR3: TGTGCCAGTAAGATAGGGGGGAATCGTCCCGGGGAGCTGTTTTTT. The entire variable domain, with the rest obtained from reference TRBV28 and TRBJ2-2, is as follows: DVKVTQSSRYLVKRTGEKVFLECVQDMDHENMFWYRQDPGLGLRLIYFSYDVKMKEKGDIPEGYSVSREKKERFSLILESASTNQTSMYLCASKIGGNRPGELFFGEGSRLTVL.

This clone was counted between two and nine times. The CDR3 DNA sequence: TGTGCCAGCAGCGAAAGACGGTACTCCTACGAGCAGTACTTC. The encoded protein is CASSERRYSYEQYF. The chain recombines TRBV6-1 with TRBJ2-7; no clear D gene. Trimming stripped 6 bases from V and 0 bases from J, with 12 bases between. CDR1 is MNHNS, CDR2 SASEGT, per germline. This CDR3 spans 14 amino acids.

Notes on this clone: The junction shows a germline mismatch at one end, possibly a read error. The chain links TRBV7-7 to TRBJ2-5; TRBD1 agrees at 7 bases. The CDR3 is made up of 14 amino acids. CDR1 SSHAT and CDR2 FNYEAQ come from the germline V gene (reference sequence). CDR3 residues: CASSPLTGQETQYF. The CDR3 DNA follows: TGTGCTAGCAGCCCCCTGACAGGGCAAGAGACCCAGTACTTC. The complete variable domain, with remaining parts taken from reference TRBV7-7 and TRBJ2-5, reads GAGVSQSPRYKVTKRGQDVTLRCDPISSHATLYWYQQALGQGPEFLTYFNYEAQPDKSGLPSDRFSAERPEGSISTLTIQRTEQRDSAMYRCASSPLTGQETQYFGPGTRLLVL.

The chain carries TRBV11-2 and TRBJ2-5, with D perhaps assigned TRBD1 or TRBD2 (6 bases each). The CDR3 is made up of 14 amino acids. The V and J ends lost 3 bases and 4 bases respectively, with 12 bases between them. CDR1 and CDR2 (germline): SGHAT, FQNNGV. The CDR3 spells CASSFTGAGETQYF. In DNA form, the CDR3 reads TGTGCCAGCAGCTTCACGGGGGCAGGAGAGACCCAGTACTTC.

The chain is built from TRBV5-1 and TRBJ2-7; possibly TRBD1 for D (5 bases). This CDR3 is 14 amino acids long. Germline V gene lookup returns CDR1 SGHRS and CDR2 YFSETQ. Trimming stripped 3 bases from V and 6 bases from J, with 16 bases between. CDR3 coding DNA: TGCGCCAGCAGCTCGAACCCCCAGGGTCGCGAGCAGTACTTC. It yields the protein CASSSNPQGREQYF.

V usage is TRBV6-5 and J usage is TRBJ1-2; D ambiguous. The V gene lost 0 bases and the J gene lost 3 bases, with 5 bases spanning the gap. The CDR3 covers 13 residues. The germline CDR1 and CDR2 sequences are MNHEY and SVGAGI. CDR3 region: CASSYSSDYGYTF. DNA for the CDR3: TGTGCCAGCAGTTACTCGAGCGACTATGGCTACACCTTC.

This clone was seen just once. The chain has TRBV5-8 and TRBJ1-6; D gene uncertain. Trimming cost V 0 bases and J 6 bases, with 7 bases left between them. The CDR3 runs 14 residues. Germline assignment: CDR1 SGHTS and CDR2 YDEGEE. The CDR3 nucleotides are TGTGCCAGCAGCTTGGGGCCAATTAATTCACCCCTCCACTTT. Amino acid sequence: CASSLGPINSPLHF.

The chain has TRBV4-2 and TRBJ2-3; D gene ambiguous. CDR3 length: 14 amino acids. V was clipped by 2 bases and J by 0 bases, with 6 bases between them. The germline gives CDR1 LGHNA, CDR2 YNFKEQ. CDR3 in DNA: TGTGCCAGCAGCCAACTTACTAGCACAGATACGCAGTATTTT. It encodes CASSQLTSTDTQYF.

The chain uses TRBV6-1 and TRBJ2-7; 10 bases fit TRBD1. Germline trimming cut 6 bases from V and 2 bases from J; bases unmatched to any gene: 4. Germline lookup yields CDR1 MNHNS and CDR2 SASEGT. There are 14 residues in the CDR3. CDR3 amino acids: CASSAGTGAYEQYF. The CDR3 bases are TGTGCCAGCAGCGCCGGGACAGGGGCCTACGAGCAGTACTTC.

In this sample, this clone turned up a few times. The chain employs TRBV6-1 and TRBJ1-6, with no clear D. This CDR3 spans 12 amino acids. Germline V gives CDR1 MNHNS, CDR2 SASEGT. V lost 6 bases to trimming and J lost 9 bases, with 9 bases between them. CDR3 coding DNA: TGTGCCAGCAGAGACCAACGTTCACCCCTCCACTTT. Translated: CASRDQRSPLHF.

Concerning this clone itself: Germline and junction disagree at one end, which may indicate a read error. This rearrangement joins TRBV7-9 to TRBJ1-2, with TRBD1 as a possible D gene (6 bases). The CDR3 sequence is 15 residues long. CDR1 SEHNR and CDR2 FQNEAQ come from the germline V gene (reference sequence). CDR3 in amino acids: CASSLELSGAYDYTF. The CDR3 DNA sequence: TGTGCCAGCAGCTTAGAACTGTCAGGGGCGTATGACTACACCTTC.

The chain couples TRBV6-5 to TRBJ1-2, with unresolved D. This CDR3 comprises 16 residues. CDR1 is MNHEY, CDR2 SVGAGI, per germline. Trimming cost V 2 bases and J 6 bases, with 19 bases left between them. The CDR3 DNA reads TGTGCCAGCAGTTACATAACGGGCCGAAGCTGGCATGGCTACACCTTC. It codes for CASSYITGRSWHGYTF.

This chain joins TRBV13 and TRBJ2-2, with D perhaps TRBD2 (6 bases). V was trimmed by 2 bases and J by 4 bases, leaving 11 bases between them. CDR3 length equals 15 residues. Per germline, CDR1 PRHDT and CDR2 FYEKMQ (reference sequence). CDR3 loop: CASSLSDGGTGELFF. The CDR3 nucleotides are TGTGCCAGCAGCTTATCTGACGGGGGCACCGGGGAGCTGTTTTTT.

This clone came up many times. The chain carries TRBV19 and TRBJ1-5; possibly TRBD1 for D (5 bases). This CDR3 has 15 amino acids. Trimming took off 2 bases at V and 3 bases at J, with 11 bases between the two ends. Germline CDR1 reads LNHDA; CDR2 reads SQIVND (reference sequence). The CDR3 sequence: CASSITMGLNQPQHF. CDR3 nucleotides: TGTGCCAGTAGTATAACGATGGGACTCAATCAGCCCCAGCATTTT. The full variable domain, its missing parts supplied by reference TRBV19 and TRBJ1-5, is DGGITQSPKYLFRKEGQNVTLSCEQNLNHDAMYWYRQDPGQGLRLIYYSQIVNDFQKGDIAEGYSVSREKKESFPLTVTSAQKNPTAFYLCASSITMGLNQPQHFGDGTRLSIL.

In its sample, this clone was seen a few times. The chain is built from TRBV19 and TRBJ1-2; D gene unclear. There are 13 residues in the CDR3. Germline-derived CDR1 and CDR2 are LNHDA and SQIVND (reference sequence). The V end lost 2 bases, the J end lost 6 bases, and 10 bases lay between the germline ends. The CDR3 region is CASSISGENGYTF. The CDR3 nucleotides are TGTGCCAGTAGTATATCCGGAGAAAATGGCTACACCTTC.

This sequence joins TRBV2 and TRBJ1-6, with D perhaps TRBD1 (6 bases). Trimming removed 8 bases at V and 5 bases at J, with 10 bases between. CDR1 is SNHLY and CDR2 is FYNNEI in the germline V gene. The CDR3 length is 13 residues. Here the CDR3 reads CASRDTNNSPLHF. The CDR3 region has the DNA TGTGCCAGCCGGGACACCAATAATTCACCCCTCCACTTT.

This chain joins TRBV19 and TRBJ2-2; possible D gene TRBD2, 6 bases. Trimming took off 7 bases at V and 2 bases at J, with 29 bases between the two ends. The V gene's germline CDR1 is LNHDA and CDR2 SQIVND (reference sequence). The CDR3 extends over 20 amino acids. The CDR3 DNA reads TGTGCCAGTACTCTATGGGTGGTCCCCGGAGGGGCCCCAAACACCGGGGAGCTGTTTTTT. Its translation: CASTLWVVPGGAPNTGELFF. The variable domain in full, with the rest retrieved from reference TRBV19 and TRBJ2-2, is DGGITQSPKYLFRKEGQNVTLSCEQNLNHDAMYWYRQDPGQGLRLIYYSQIVNDFQKGDIAEGYSVSREKKESFPLTVTSAQKNPTAFYLCASTLWVVPGGAPNTGELFFGEGSRLTVL.

This rearrangement joins TRBV7-9 to TRBJ1-1, with no clear D. The V and J ends lost 3 bases and 0 bases respectively, with 11 bases between them. The germline V gene encodes CDR1 SEHNR and CDR2 FQNEAQ (reference sequence). CDR3 length: 15 residues. CDR3: CASSLVVWVNTEAFF. CDR3 DNA sequence: TGTGCCAGCAGCTTGGTTGTTTGGGTGAACACTGAAGCTTTCTTT.

A few counts support this clone. CDR3: CASTGGLPSNYGYTF. The CDR3 nucleotides read TGTGCCAGCACCGGGGGATTGCCGTCTAACTATGGCTACACCTTC. This chain links TRBV6-4 with TRBJ1-2; TRBD1 is a possible D gene (5 bases). The CDR3 sequence is 15 residues long. In germline, CDR1 is MRHNA, CDR2 SNTAGT. The germline V and J ends were trimmed by 7 bases and 0 bases, with 15 bases remaining between them.